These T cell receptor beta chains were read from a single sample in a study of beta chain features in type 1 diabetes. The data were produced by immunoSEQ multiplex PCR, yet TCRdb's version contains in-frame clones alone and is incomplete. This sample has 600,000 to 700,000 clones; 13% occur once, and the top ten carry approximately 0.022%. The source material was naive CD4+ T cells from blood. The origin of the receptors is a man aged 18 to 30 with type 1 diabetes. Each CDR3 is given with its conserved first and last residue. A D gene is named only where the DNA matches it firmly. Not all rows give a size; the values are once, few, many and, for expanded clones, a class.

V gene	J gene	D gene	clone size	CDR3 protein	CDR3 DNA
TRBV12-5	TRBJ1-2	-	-	CASGLNGGYTF	TGTGCTAGTGGTTTGAACGGCGGCTACACCTTC
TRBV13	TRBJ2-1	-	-	CASSPGGFHNEQFF	TGTGCCAGCAGCCCGGGCGGCTTCCACAATGAGCAGTTCTTC
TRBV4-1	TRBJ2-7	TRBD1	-	CASSNTWTGGYEQYF	TGCGCCAGCAGCAACACCTGGACAGGGGGATACGAGCAGTACTTC
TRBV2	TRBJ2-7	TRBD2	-	CAVARGGLDSEQYF	TGTGCCGTCGCCCGGGGGGGGCTCGACAGCGAGCAGTACTTC
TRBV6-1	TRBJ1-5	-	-	CASSEGQINQPQHF	TGTGCCAGCAGTGAAGGACAGATCAATCAGCCCCAGCATTTT
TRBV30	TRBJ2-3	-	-	CAWSVLALGTDTQYF	TGTGCCTGGAGTGTACTGGCCCTAGGCACAGATACGCAGTATTTT
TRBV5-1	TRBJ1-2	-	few	CASSLAAGPNYGYTF	TGCGCCAGCAGCTTGGCCGCAGGGCCGAACTATGGCTACACCTTC
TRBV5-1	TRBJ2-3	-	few	CASSLVGTADTQYF	TGCGCCAGCAGCTTGGTTGGTACAGCAGATACGCAGTATTTT
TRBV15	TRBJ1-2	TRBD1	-	CATSRDRVNYGYTF	TGTGCCACTTCAAGGGACAGGGTAAACTATGGCTACACCTTC
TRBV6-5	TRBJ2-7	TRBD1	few	CASSPGTGRHEQYF	TGTGCCAGCAGTCCCGGGACAGGGAGACACGAGCAGTACTTC
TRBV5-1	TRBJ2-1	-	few	CASSLGPFNEQFF	TGCGCCAGCAGCTTGGGGCCCTTCAATGAGCAGTTCTTC
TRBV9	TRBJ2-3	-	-	CASSVSPGPHGGTDTQYF	TGTGCCAGCAGCGTGAGTCCGGGACCACATGGGGGCACAGATACGCAGTATTTT
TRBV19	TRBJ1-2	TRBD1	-	CASSTGQVGYGYTF	TGTGCCAGTAGTACCGGACAGGTGGGCTATGGCTACACCTTC
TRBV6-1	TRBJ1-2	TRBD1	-	CASTRGRIDGYTF	TGTGCCAGCACCAGGGGGCGGATAGACGGCTACACCTTC
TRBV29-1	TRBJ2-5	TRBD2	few	CSVGGGAETQYF	TGCAGCGTTGGCGGGGGGGCCGAGACCCAGTACTTC
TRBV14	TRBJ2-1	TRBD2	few	CASSRSGGATYNEQFF	TGTGCCAGCAGCCGTAGCGGGGGGGCCACCTACAATGAGCAGTTCTTC
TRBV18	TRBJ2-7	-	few	CASSPGDASYEQYF	TGTGCCAGCTCACCAGGGGACGCCTCCTACGAGCAGTACTTC
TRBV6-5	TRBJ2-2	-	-	CASSYGYTGELFF	TGTGCCAGCAGTTACGGGTACACCGGGGAGCTGTTTTTT
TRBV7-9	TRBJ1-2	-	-	CASSFPIVISQAGYTF	TGTGCCAGCAGCTTCCCAATTGTGATATCACAGGCAGGCTACACCTTC
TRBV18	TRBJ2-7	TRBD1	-	CASSPSRQGTGEQYF	TGTGCCAGCTCACCTTCCCGACAGGGGACTGGGGAGCAGTACTTC
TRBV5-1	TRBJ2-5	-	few	CASSLAVGGQETQYF	TGCGCCAGCAGCTTGGCCGTCGGGGGCCAAGAGACCCAGTACTTC
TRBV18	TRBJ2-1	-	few	CASSPEDSNEQFF	TGTGCCAGCTCACCTGAGGACAGCAATGAGCAGTTCTTC
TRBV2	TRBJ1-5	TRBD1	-	CASTPRGDRGSQPQHF	TGTGCCAGCACTCCTAGGGGGGACAGGGGCAGTCAGCCCCAGCATTTT
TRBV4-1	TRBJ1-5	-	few	CASSRDVTAGNQPQHF	TGCGCCAGCAGCCGGGACGTCACGGCAGGGAATCAGCCCCAGCATTTT
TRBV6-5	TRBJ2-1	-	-	CASSYSRYNEQFF	TGTGCCAGCAGTTACTCCAGGTACAATGAGCAGTTCTTC
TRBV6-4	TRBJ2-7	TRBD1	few	CASSAEQGAFGEQYF	TGTGCCAGCAGCGCCGAACAGGGGGCCTTTGGCGAGCAGTACTTC
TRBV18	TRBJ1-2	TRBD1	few	CASSPYVRGQNYGYTF	TGTGCCAGCTCACCCTACGTCAGGGGGCAGAACTATGGCTACACCTTC
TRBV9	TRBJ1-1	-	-	CASSAGTLAEAFF	TGTGCCAGCAGCGCAGGGACCTTAGCCGAAGCTTTCTTT
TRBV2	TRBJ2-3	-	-	CASSASGGTDTQYF	TGTGCCAGCAGTGCATCGGGGGGCACAGATACGCAGTATTTT
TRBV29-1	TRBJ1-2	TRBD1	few	CSVGVGTDSYGYTF	TGCAGCGTTGGGGTGGGGACAGACAGCTATGGCTACACCTTC
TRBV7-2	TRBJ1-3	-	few	CASSLGRGNTIYF	TGTGCCAGCAGCCTAGGACGAGGAAACACCATATATTTT
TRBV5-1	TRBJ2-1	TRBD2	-	CASSLGVTSGNEQFF	TGCGCCAGCAGCTTGGGAGTGACTAGCGGGAATGAGCAGTTCTTC
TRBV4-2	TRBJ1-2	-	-	CASSSAPGNYGYTF	TGTGCCAGCAGCTCAGCACCAGGCAACTATGGCTACACCTTC
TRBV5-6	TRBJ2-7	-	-	CASSPLAGTYEQYF	TGTGCCAGCAGCCCCCTGGCAGGAACCTACGAGCAGTACTTC
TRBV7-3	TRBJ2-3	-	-	CASSFGGDTQYF	TGTGCCAGCAGCTTTGGGGGGGATACGCAGTATTTT
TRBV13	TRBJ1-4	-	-	CASSALGEKLFF	TGTGCCAGCAGCGCCCTGGGGGAAAAACTGTTTTTT
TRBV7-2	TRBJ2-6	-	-	CASSLDIGAGANVLTF	TGTGCCAGCAGCTTAGATATAGGAGCTGGGGCCAACGTCCTGACTTTC
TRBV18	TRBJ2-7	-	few	CASSTGQPLTYEQYF	TGTGCCAGCTCAACCGGACAGCCCCTTACCTACGAGCAGTACTTC
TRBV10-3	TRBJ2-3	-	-	CAISVGTSTDTQYF	TGTGCCATCAGTGTTGGGACCAGCACAGATACGCAGTATTTT